The sequence of this T cell receptor (beta chain) was determined in a study of T cell changes during pregnancy in multiple sclerosis. Produced via immunoSEQ multiplex PCR; TCRdb's table is partial and in-frame only. The sample contains fewer than 110,000 clones, approximately 90% of which appear only once. Sequenced material: peripheral blood, taken after pregnancy. The receptor was isolated from a female donor with multiple sclerosis, enrolled in a pregnancy study.

The CDR3 spells CASSERGLGKLFF. DNA for the CDR3: TGTGCCAGCAGTGAAAGGGGACTGGGAAAACTGTTTTTT. V is TRBV6-1 and J is TRBJ1-4, with D possibly matching TRBD1 (5 bases). Trimming took off 2 bases at V and 10 bases at J, with 11 bases between the two ends. The CDR3 sequence is 13 residues long. Germline lookup yields CDR1 MNHNS and CDR2 SASEGT.